This TCR beta chain was sequenced for a study of human T cells and chemical hapten exposure. At the level of the study: Patients, a majority of them female, were diagnosed with alopecia areata, totalis or universalis. TCR yields per sample varied, mainly owing to small pooled library volume differences. Study findings and constraints: Expanded TCR counts at PT1 went up together with patch test score, a positive correlation.

This clonotype was detected many times. Its matching antigen is unknown. Time point: patch test 3, about 24 weeks after DPC sensitization. Treatment noted: therapeutic diphenylcyclopropenone sensitization with weekly scalp DPC. Each CDR3 protein gets one entry after TCRdb re-called the RACE reads with MiXCR. The table shows around 70,000 distinct CDR3 sequences, with around 10% occurring only once. The CDR3 extends over 16 amino acids. Trimming took off 3 bases at V and 0 bases at J, with 14 bases between the two ends. CDR1 and CDR2 (germline): KGHSH, LQKENI. V gene TRBV18 combines with J gene TRBJ1-1, with D perhaps TRBD1 (6 bases). Sequences were derived from whole blood, sampled in connection with sensitization to the hapten diphenylcyclopropenone (DPC). The origin of this receptor is a woman between 50 and 59 years old with alopecia areata. Some clones in this sample may be carry-over from other donors' samples. The CDR3 sequence is CASSPVGQSMNTEAFF. DNA of the CDR3: TGTGCCAGCTCACCGGTCGGACAGAGCATGAACACTGAAGCTTTCTTT.